A single sample gave rise to the 25 T cell receptor beta chains below, sequenced in a study of blood T cell repertoires in COVID-19. TCRdb's copy holds only in-frame clones and misses some; the assay was immunoSEQ multiplex PCR. The table shows roughly 290,000 clones, with more than 70% occurring only once. Sequenced material: peripheral blood. Every receptor here comes from a woman in her 50s who had recovered from COVID-19.

The chain has TRBV9 and TRBJ2-2; TRBD1 matches 7 bases. The CDR3 spans 16 residues. After removal of 6 bases from V and 5 bases from J, the junction contained 13 bases not matched to a gene. Per germline, CDR1 SGDLS and CDR2 YYNGEE. This CDR3 reads CASNPSGTAWTGELFF. The CDR3 DNA reads TGTGCCAGCAACCCGTCAGGGACAGCGTGGACCGGGGAGCTGTTTTTT.

The chain combines TRBV5-1 with TRBJ2-7, with D unclear. The germline CDR1 and CDR2 sequences are SGHRS and YFSETQ. CDR3 length: 13 amino acids. V was shortened by 0 bases and J by 3 bases, with 7 bases between the two germline ends. In nucleotides, the CDR3 is TGCGCCAGCAGCTTGGGTGCAGGCTACGAGCAGTACTTC. The encoded protein is CASSLGAGYEQYF.

The chain uses TRBV15 and TRBJ1-5, with no clear D. The CDR3 totals 15 residues. Trimming took 0 bases from V and 12 from J, leaving 18 bases between them. Germline V lookup: CDR1 LNHNV, CDR2 YYDKDF (reference sequence). CDR3 protein: CATSRDRSRAENQHF. The CDR3 DNA reads as TGTGCCACCAGCAGAGATCGGAGTCGAGCCGAAAACCAGCATTTT.

CDR3 sequence reads: CASSFGGAAFF. The DNA of the CDR3 is TGTGCCAGCAGCTTTGGGGGCGCAGCTTTCTTT. This chain links TRBV11-1 with TRBJ1-1; D is perhaps TRBD1 (6 bases). CDR3 length equals 11 residues. Trimming took 3 bases from V and 10 from J, leaving 9 bases between them. Germline assignment: CDR1 SGHAT and CDR2 FQDESV (reference sequence).

This clone occurred many times. The CDR3 sequence: CASSLFSTDTQYF. In nucleotides, the CDR3 is TGTGCCAGCAGCTTATTCAGTACAGATACGCAGTATTTT. The chain joins TRBV7-2 to TRBJ2-3; D is uncertain. This CDR3 spans 13 amino acids. V lost 2 bases and J 3 bases, leaving 6 bases between the germline ends. Germline V gene sequence: CDR1 SGHTA, CDR2 FQGNSA.

A word on this clone: The sample has other DNA sequences that encode this CDR3 too. V and J are TRBV5-1 and TRBJ2-3; D uncertain. The CDR3 totals 15 residues. CDR1 is SGHRS, CDR2 YFSETQ, per germline. The germline V and J ends were trimmed by 0 bases and 0 bases, with 8 bases remaining between them. Here the CDR3 DNA reads TGCGCCAGCAGCTTGGAGGCAGGAAGCACAGATACGCAGTATTTT. Residues: CASSLEAGSTDTQYF.

CDR3 sequence: CASSATGAKNIQYF. In DNA, the CDR3 is TGTGCCAGCAGCGCGACGGGGGCCAAAAACATTCAGTACTTC. This chain connects TRBV5-6 to TRBJ2-4; D possibly corresponds to TRBD2 (5 bases). The CDR3 is 14 residues long. Trimming pared 4 bases from V and 1 base from J, leaving 9 bases between. Germline V gene sequence: CDR1 SGHDT, CDR2 YYEEEE.

This sequence joins TRBV27 and TRBJ1-1; TRBD1 aligns across 8 bases. CDR3 length: 13 amino acids. Unmatched junction bases numbered 5, after V lost 6 bases and J lost 5 bases. From germline, CDR1 is MNHEY and CDR2 SMNVEV (reference sequence). CDR3 bases: TGTGCCAGCAGGGACAGGGCTGGGACTGAAGCTTTCTTT. This sequence encodes CASRDRAGTEAFF.

The chain links TRBV14 to TRBJ2-5; 7 nucleotides line up with TRBD1. Germline V gives CDR1 SGHDN, CDR2 FVKESK. V trimming: 4 bases; J trimming: 4 bases; junction bases outside the gene matches: 9. This CDR3 is 15 amino acids long. CDR3 amino acids: CASSPLSTGAETQYF. CDR3 coding DNA: TGTGCCAGCAGCCCGCTATCCACAGGGGCAGAGACCCAGTACTTC. Supplemented by reference TRBV14 and TRBJ2-5, the full variable domain reads EAGVTQFPSHSVIEKGQTVTLRCDPISGHDNLYWYRRVMGKEIKFLLHFVKESKQDESGMPNNRFLAERTGGTYSTLKVQPAELEDSGVYFCASSPLSTGAETQYFGPGTRLLVL.

The chain carries TRBV6-2 or TRBV6-3 and TRBJ2-5, with D perhaps matching TRBD2 (6 bases). The CDR3 has 14 amino acids. The germline V gene encodes CDR1 MNHEY and CDR2 SVGEGT. V was trimmed by 2 bases and J by 2 bases, leaving 9 bases between them. Here the CDR3 DNA reads TGTGCCAGCAGTTACGGGACTCCTCAAGAGACCCAGTACTTC. This translates into CASSYGTPQETQYF.

This chain joins TRBV27 and TRBJ2-7; TRBD1 aligns across 9 bases. Germline V gene data show CDR1 as MNHEY and CDR2 as SMNVEV (reference sequence). Trimming took 5 bases from V and 3 from J; bases not matched to a gene: 5. The CDR3 is 14 amino acids. Here the CDR3 reads CASSPSTGGYEQYF. The DNA of the CDR3 is TGTGCCAGCAGTCCTTCGACAGGGGGCTACGAGCAGTACTTC.

This clone was counted at least ten times. This rearrangement joins TRBV6-6 to TRBJ2-2; TRBD2 agrees at 8 bases. CDR1 is MNHNY and CDR2 is SVGAGI in the germline V gene (reference sequence). The CDR3 totals 15 residues. The J segment lost 5 bases and the V segment lost 0 bases, leaving 2 bases of the junction unmatched. In DNA form, the CDR3 reads TGTGCCAGCAGTTACTCCGGCGGGGGGACCGGGGAGCTGTTTTTT. This encodes CASSYSGGGTGELFF.

This clone was found once. This chain links TRBV7-2 with TRBJ1-5; TRBD1 is a possible D gene (5 bases). Trimming pared 1 base from V and 5 bases from J, leaving 6 bases between. The CDR3 totals 13 residues. CDR1 and CDR2 from the germline V gene are SGHTA and FQGNSA. This chain's CDR3 is CASSLEGDQPQHF. The CDR3 DNA reads as TGTGCCAGCAGCTTAGAAGGGGATCAGCCCCAGCATTTT.

The chain recombines TRBV7-8 with TRBJ1-4, with D possibly being TRBD1 (5 bases). The CDR3 extends over 13 amino acids. V gave up 1 base and J gave up 12 bases, with 12 bases separating them. Per germline, CDR1 SGHVS and CDR2 FQNEAQ. CDR3 region: CASSLGYSRELFF. The CDR3 DNA reads TGTGCCAGCAGCTTAGGTTACTCCAGGGAACTGTTTTTT.

This sequence joins TRBV19 and TRBJ2-7, with 8 nucleotides matching TRBD1. In germline, CDR1 is LNHDA, CDR2 SQIVND (reference sequence). The trim removed 10 bases at V and 3 bases at J, leaving 5 bases unmatched. The CDR3 has 12 amino acids. CDR3 coding DNA: TGTGCCACTGCAGGGGGCCGCTACGAGCAGTACTTC. Amino acids: CATAGGRYEQYF.

This chain uses TRBV10-2 with TRBJ1-1; D unresolved. This CDR3 comprises 13 residues. The ends were cut back, 6 bases at V and 9 bases at J, with 17 bases in the middle. Germline V CDR1 and CDR2: WSHSY, SAAADI. CDR3 protein: CASSDTSLSKAFF. The DNA for the CDR3 is TGCGCCAGCAGCGACACATCACTCTCTAAAGCTTTCTTT.

The rearrangement joins TRBV12-3 or TRBV12-4 to TRBJ1-2, with TRBD1 as a possible D gene (6 bases). With 9 bases removed from V and 2 bases from J, the gap between germline ends came to 13 bases. The CDR3 covers 13 residues. This CDR3 reads CASALQGNYGYTF. CDR3 nucleotide sequence: TGTGCCAGTGCTCTCCAGGGGAACTATGGCTACACCTTC.

This chain connects TRBV30 to TRBJ1-6, with D perhaps matching TRBD1 (5 bases). Germline CDR1 is GTSNPN and CDR2 is SVGIG (reference sequence). The CDR3 extends over 15 amino acids. V gave up 3 bases and J gave up 10 bases, with 19 bases separating them. The CDR3 DNA sequence: TGTGCCTGGAGCGCTGCGTTGGGCAGGGTCTCACCCCTCCACTTT. This encodes CAWSAALGRVSPLHF.

The V gene is TRBV7-2, the J gene TRBJ2-1; TRBD1 agrees at 7 bases. CDR1 is SGHTA, CDR2 FQGNSA, per germline. V shed 4 bases, J shed 5 bases, and the junction held 5 bases outside the gene matches. The CDR3 loop spans 14 amino acids. The CDR3 DNA sequence: TGTGCCAGCAGCTCCCGGCAGGGGGACAATGAGCAGTTCTTC. Protein: CASSSRQGDNEQFF.

This rearrangement joins TRBV25-1 to TRBJ1-6; D might be TRBD1 (5 bases). The germline V gene encodes CDR1 MGHDK and CDR2 SYGVNS. This CDR3 has 14 residues. V was trimmed by 7 bases and J by 9 bases, leaving 16 bases between them. The CDR3 here is CASTARGQGSPLHF. For the CDR3, the DNA is TGTGCCAGCACGGCTCGCGGTCAGGGTTCACCCCTCCACTTT.

The chain has TRBV28 and TRBJ2-5; D is possibly TRBD1 (5 bases). The germline V gene has CDR1 MDHEN and CDR2 SYDVKM. This CDR3 contains 15 residues. V was clipped by 6 bases and J by 5 bases, with 19 bases between them. This CDR3 reads CASRARGARGETQYF. The CDR3 DNA follows: TGTGCCAGCAGGGCCCGTGGGGCGCGTGGGGAGACCCAGTACTTC.

The rearrangement uses TRBV27 and TRBJ2-5, with D possibly being TRBD1 (6 bases). The CDR3 sequence is 18 residues long. Trimming shortened V by 2 bases and J by 7 bases, and 26 bases separated the two germline ends. Per the germline V gene, CDR1 is MNHEY and CDR2 is SMNVEV (reference sequence). DNA for the CDR3: TGTGCCAGCAGTTTAAAAGCGAGGGGGATTACAGGGCGCGCGACCCAGTACTTC. It specifies CASSLKARGITGRATQYF.

The chain uses TRBV14 and TRBJ1-1, with a tentative D call TRBD1 (6 bases). The CDR3 contains 18 residues. V lost 1 base and J lost 1, with 19 bases in between. Germline assignment: CDR1 SGHDN and CDR2 FVKESK. CDR3 in amino acids: CASSQVGDTLSRNTEAFF. DNA of the CDR3: TGTGCCAGCAGCCAAGTAGGGGACACACTTAGCCGGAACACTGAAGCTTTCTTT.

This chain uses TRBV19 with TRBJ2-5; 11 bases line up with TRBD1. CDR1 LNHDA and CDR2 SQIVND come from the germline V gene (reference sequence). Trimming cost V 8 bases and J 4 bases; bases outside gene matches: 6. This CDR3 comprises 14 residues. CDR3 DNA sequence: TGTGCCAGTCGGGACAGGGGGACACCAGAGACCCAGTACTTC. Protein product: CASRDRGTPETQYF.

This clone was picked up a small number of times. The chain employs TRBV5-4 and TRBJ1-6, with 8 bases matching TRBD1. After removal of 3 bases from V and 8 bases from J, the junction contained 10 bases not matched to a gene. The germline CDR1 and CDR2 sequences are SGHNT and YYREEE (reference sequence). The CDR3 consists of 16 residues. The CDR3 reads CASSSPLAQGDSPLHF. For the CDR3, the DNA is TGTGCCAGCAGCTCCCCGCTCGCACAGGGGGATTCACCCCTCCACTTT. Combining the CDR3 with reference TRBV5-4 and TRBJ1-6 gives the whole variable domain ETGVTQSPTHLIKTRGQQVTLRCSSQSGHNTVSWYQQALGQGPQFIFQYYREEENGRGNFPPRFSGLQFPNYSSELNVNALELDDSALYLCASSSPLAQGDSPLHFGNGTRLTVT.